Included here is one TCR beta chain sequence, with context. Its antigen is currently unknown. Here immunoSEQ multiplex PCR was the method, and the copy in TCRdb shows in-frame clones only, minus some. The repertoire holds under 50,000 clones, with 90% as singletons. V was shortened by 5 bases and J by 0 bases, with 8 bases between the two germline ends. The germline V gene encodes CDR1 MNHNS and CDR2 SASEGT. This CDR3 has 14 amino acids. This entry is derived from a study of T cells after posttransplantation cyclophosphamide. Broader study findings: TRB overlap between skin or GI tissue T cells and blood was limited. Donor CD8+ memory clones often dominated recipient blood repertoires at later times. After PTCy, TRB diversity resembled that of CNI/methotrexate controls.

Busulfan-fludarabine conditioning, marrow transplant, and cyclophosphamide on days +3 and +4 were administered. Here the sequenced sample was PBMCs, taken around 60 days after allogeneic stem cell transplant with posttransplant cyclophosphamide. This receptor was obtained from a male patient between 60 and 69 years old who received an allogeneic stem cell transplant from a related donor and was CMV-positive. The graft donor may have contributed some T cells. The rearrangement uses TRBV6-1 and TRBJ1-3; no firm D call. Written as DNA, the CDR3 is TGTGCCAGCAGTCCGGTGAGCTCTGGAAACACCATATATTTT. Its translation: CASSPVSSGNTIYF.